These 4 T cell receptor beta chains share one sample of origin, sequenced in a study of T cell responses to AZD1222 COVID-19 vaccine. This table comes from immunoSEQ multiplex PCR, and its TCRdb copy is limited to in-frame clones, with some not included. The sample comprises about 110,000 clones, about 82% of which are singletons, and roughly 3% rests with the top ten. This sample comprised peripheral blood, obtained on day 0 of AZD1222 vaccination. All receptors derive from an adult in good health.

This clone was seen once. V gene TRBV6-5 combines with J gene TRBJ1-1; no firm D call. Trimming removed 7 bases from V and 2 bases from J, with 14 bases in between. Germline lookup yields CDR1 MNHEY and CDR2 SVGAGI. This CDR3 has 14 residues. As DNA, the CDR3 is TGTGCCAGCACCGTCAAGGCAGGTAACACTGAAGCTTTCTTT. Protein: CASTVKAGNTEAFF.

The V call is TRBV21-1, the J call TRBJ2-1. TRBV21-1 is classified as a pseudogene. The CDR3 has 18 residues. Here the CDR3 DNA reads TGTGCCAGCGGGACAACAGGGAGGAGCGGAATAACCTACAATGAGCAGTTCTTC. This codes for CASGTTGRSGITYNEQFF.

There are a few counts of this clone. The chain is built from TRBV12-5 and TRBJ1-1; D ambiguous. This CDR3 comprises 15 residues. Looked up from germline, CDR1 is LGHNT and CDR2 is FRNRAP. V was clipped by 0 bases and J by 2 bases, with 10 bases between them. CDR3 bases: TGTGCTAGTGGTTTGGTACTAGGGAGAAACACTGAAGCTTTCTTT. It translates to CASGLVLGRNTEAFF.

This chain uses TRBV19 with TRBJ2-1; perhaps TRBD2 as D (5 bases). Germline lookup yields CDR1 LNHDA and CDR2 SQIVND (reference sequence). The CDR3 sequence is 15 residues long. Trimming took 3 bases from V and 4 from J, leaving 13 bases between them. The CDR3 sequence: CASSISGMGYNEQFF. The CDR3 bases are TGTGCCAGTAGTATCTCCGGGATGGGGTACAATGAGCAGTTCTTC.